The 18 T cell receptor beta chains below come from one sample, sequenced in a study of CD8 T cells in Susac syndrome. RNA in amounts of about 0.5 to 1 ug was reverse transcribed with random hexamers. TCRdb re-analysed the immunoSEQ multiplex PCR reads in MiXCR, keeping a single row per CDR3 protein. The sample lists more than 80,000 distinct CDR3 sequences, 94% occurring once. The sample consisted of CD8+ T cells from PBMCs. The receptors were sampled from a human donor with Susac syndrome.

CDR3 nucleotides: TGTGCCAGCAGCGACTCGGGAGGAAGGGAAAAACTGTTTTTT. As protein: CASSDSGGREKLFF. The V and J genes are TRBV9 and TRBJ1-4; D is unresolved. CDR1 and CDR2 from the germline V gene are SGDLS and YYNGEE. CDR3 length equals 14 residues. Between the trimmed V and J ends, which lost 3 bases and 8 bases, there was a span of 14 bases.

The rearrangement joins TRBV14 to TRBJ2-5; perhaps TRBD1 as D (6 bases). Trimming stripped 6 bases from V and 3 bases from J, with 14 bases between. Looked up from germline, CDR1 is SGHDN and CDR2 is FVKESK. There are 14 residues in the CDR3. Here the CDR3 reads CASSLDRTKETQYF. CDR3 in DNA: TGTGCCAGCAGTCTAGACAGGACCAAAGAGACCCAGTACTTC.

This chain connects TRBV6-1 to TRBJ2-2; D perhaps matches TRBD1 (5 bases). Trimming took 6 bases from V and 8 from J, leaving 25 bases between them. Germline V gene sequence: CDR1 MNHNS, CDR2 SASEGT. The CDR3 contains 17 residues. CDR3 bases: TGTGCCAGCAGACGCCTAGGCGGCAGGGTCCCTCCAGGGGAGCTGTTTTTT. Translated: CASRRLGGRVPPGELFF.

The chain is built from TRBV6-1 and TRBJ1-4; unclear D gene. The germline V gene has CDR1 MNHNS and CDR2 SASEGT. The ends were cut back, 10 bases at V and 0 bases at J, with 18 bases in the middle. The CDR3 consists of 16 residues. CDR3 residues: CATTSLQEATNEKLFF. Here the CDR3 DNA reads TGTGCCACCACGTCCCTCCAGGAGGCAACTAATGAAAAACTGTTTTTT.

The rearrangement joins TRBV20-1 to TRBJ2-1; TRBD1 matches 8 bases. The CDR3 has 13 residues. Germline assignment: CDR1 DFQATT and CDR2 SNEGSKA (reference sequence). V shed 2 bases, J shed 7 bases, and the junction held 4 bases outside the gene matches. The DNA for the CDR3 is TGCAGTGCTAGATACAGGGGGTCGAATGAGCAGTTCTTC. Protein: CSARYRGSNEQFF.

CDR3 region: CSVEERGAGETQYF. DNA for the CDR3: TGCAGCGTTGAGGAGCGGGGCGCTGGAGAGACCCAGTACTTC. The genes are TRBV29-1 and TRBJ2-5, with 7 bases identical to TRBD2. V shed 3 bases and J 4 bases; nucleotides not matched to a gene: 8. In germline, CDR1 is SQVTM, CDR2 ANQGSEA. The CDR3 sequence is 14 residues long.

Points on this clonotype: The junction and the germline gene differ at one end; a read error may be behind it. The CDR3 protein is CASTMAPGTLSDYF. The CDR3 DNA reads TGTGCCAGCACTATGGCCCCCGGGACTTTATCGGATTACTTC. The J gene is TRBJ1-2, the V gene TRBV7-9; possible D gene TRBD1, 5 bases. The CDR3 has 14 residues. The germline V gene has CDR1 SEHNR and CDR2 FQNEAQ (reference sequence).

V usage is TRBV12-3 or TRBV12-4 and J usage is TRBJ1-6; D ambiguous. V lost 6 bases, J lost 9 bases, and 12 bases lay in between. The CDR3 totals 13 residues. CDR3 region: CASSVGSSSPLHF. CDR3 sequence (DNA): TGTGCCAGCAGCGTGGGGTCTAGTTCACCCCTCCACTTT.

V usage is TRBV7-8 and J usage is TRBJ2-7; 8 nucleotides match TRBD1. Looked up from germline, CDR1 is SGHVS and CDR2 is FQNEAQ. This CDR3 is 15 amino acids long. Trimming removed 3 bases from V and 3 bases from J; junction bases left unmatched: 7. CDR3 sequence: CASSFRGTGDYEQYF. The CDR3 DNA is TGTGCCAGCAGCTTCAGGGGGACAGGAGACTACGAGCAGTACTTC. The full variable domain, its missing parts supplied by reference TRBV7-8 and TRBJ2-7, is GAGVSQSPRYKVAKRGQDVALRCDPISGHVSLFWYQQALGQGPEFLTYFQNEAQLDKSGLPSDRFFAERPEGSVSTLKIQRTQQEDSAVYLCASSFRGTGDYEQYFGPGTRLTVT.

The chain combines TRBV29-1 with TRBJ2-5; 10 nucleotides line up with TRBD2. This CDR3 contains 14 residues. V dropped 6 bases and J dropped 5; count of bases not matched to a gene: 9. Germline V lookup: CDR1 SQVTM, CDR2 ANQGSEA. The CDR3: CSVEERGGKETQYF. DNA of the CDR3: TGCAGCGTCGAGGAGCGGGGGGGTAAGGAGACCCAGTACTTC.

This chain uses TRBV7-8 with TRBJ2-2, with 7 bases matching TRBD1. The V and J ends lost 7 bases and 2 bases, in that order; junction bases with no gene match: 10. This CDR3 is built from 16 residues. Germline V lookup: CDR1 SGHVS, CDR2 FQNEAQ. For the CDR3, the DNA is TGTGCCAGCATCATGAAAAGGGGGCAAAACACCGGGGAGCTGTTTTTT. This gives the protein CASIMKRGQNTGELFF.

This chain links TRBV29-1 with TRBJ1-1, with TRBD1 as a possible D gene (6 bases). V was trimmed by 4 bases and J by 7 bases, leaving 10 bases between them. The germline V gene encodes CDR1 SQVTM and CDR2 ANQGSEA. The length of the CDR3 is 11 residues. The DNA for the CDR3 is TGCAGCGTTGGGGGAGGGGGTGAAGCTTTCTTT. Its protein is CSVGGGGEAFF. Based on the CDR3 plus reference TRBV29-1 and TRBJ1-1, the full variable domain is SAVISQKPSRDICQRGTSLTIQCQVDSQVTMMFWYRQQPGQSLTLIATANQGSEATYESGFVIDKFPISRPNLTFSTLTVSNMSPEDSSIYLCSVGGGGEAFFGQGTRLTVV.

The V call is TRBV20-1, the J call TRBJ1-2; TRBD1 agrees at 7 bases. The trim removed 6 bases at V and 0 bases at J, leaving 13 bases unmatched. Per the germline V gene, CDR1 is DFQATT and CDR2 is SNEGSKA (reference sequence). This CDR3 contains 16 residues. DNA of the CDR3: TGCAGTGCCGAGGACGACAGGGCCGGAGCTAACTATGGCTACACCTTC. Residues: CSAEDDRAGANYGYTF.

The V gene is TRBV7-8, the J gene TRBJ2-5; 7 bases are shared with TRBD2. The J segment lost 0 bases and the V segment lost 5 bases, leaving 3 bases of the junction unmatched. Germline loops: CDR1 SGHVS, CDR2 FQNEAQ. The CDR3 extends over 14 amino acids. Here the CDR3 reads CASSGGEYQETQYF. In nucleotides, the CDR3 is TGTGCCAGCAGCGGGGGGGAGTACCAAGAGACCCAGTACTTC. The variable domain in full, completed from reference TRBV7-8 and TRBJ2-5, reads GAGVSQSPRYKVAKRGQDVALRCDPISGHVSLFWYQQALGQGPEFLTYFQNEAQLDKSGLPSDRFFAERPEGSVSTLKIQRTQQEDSAVYLCASSGGEYQETQYFGPGTRLLVL.

This chain joins TRBV13 and TRBJ2-5; 12 bases align to TRBD2. The V gene's germline CDR1 is PRHDT and CDR2 FYEKMQ (reference sequence). The CDR3 sequence is 17 residues long. With 5 bases clipped from V and 4 bases from J, the junction kept 11 bases outside the gene matches. The CDR3 loop reads CASSGGLAGPVGETQYF. The CDR3 DNA is TGTGCCAGCAGCGGTGGACTAGCGGGGCCGGTGGGAGAGACCCAGTACTTC.

The chain combines TRBV6-7 with TRBJ2-1; perhaps D is TRBD1 or TRBD2 (5 bases each). TRBV6-7 is recorded as an ORF, its role being uncertain. V gave up 2 bases and J gave up 0 bases, with 14 bases separating them. The length of the CDR3 is 17 residues. CDR3 coding DNA: TGTGCCAGCAGTTACGACCCGGGGACCTTCTCCTACAATGAGCAGTTCTTC. The encoded protein is CASSYDPGTFSYNEQFF.

The genes are TRBV15 and TRBJ2-7; D not certain. The V end was cut by 3 bases, the J end by 2 bases, with 8 bases between. Germline CDR1 and CDR2: LNHNV and YYDKDF (reference sequence). This CDR3 is built from 13 residues. This chain's CDR3 is CATSSDAAYEQYF. CDR3 nucleotides: TGTGCCACCAGCAGTGACGCAGCCTACGAGCAGTACTTC.

This chain links TRBV2 with TRBJ2-2; weak D call: TRBD1 (5 bases). Germline CDR1 reads SNHLY; CDR2 reads FYNNEI. The V end was cut by 3 bases, the J end by 0 bases, with 8 bases between. The CDR3 consists of 15 residues. The CDR3 spells CASSETAPNTGELFF. In nucleotides, the CDR3 is TGTGCCAGCAGTGAGACAGCCCCGAACACCGGGGAGCTGTTTTTT. The full variable domain, its missing parts supplied by reference TRBV2 and TRBJ2-2, is EPEVTQTPSHQVTQMGQEVILRCVPISNHLYFYWYRQILGQKVEFLVSFYNNEISEKSEIFDDQFSVERPDGSNFTLKIRSTKLEDSAMYFCASSETAPNTGELFFGEGSRLTVL.